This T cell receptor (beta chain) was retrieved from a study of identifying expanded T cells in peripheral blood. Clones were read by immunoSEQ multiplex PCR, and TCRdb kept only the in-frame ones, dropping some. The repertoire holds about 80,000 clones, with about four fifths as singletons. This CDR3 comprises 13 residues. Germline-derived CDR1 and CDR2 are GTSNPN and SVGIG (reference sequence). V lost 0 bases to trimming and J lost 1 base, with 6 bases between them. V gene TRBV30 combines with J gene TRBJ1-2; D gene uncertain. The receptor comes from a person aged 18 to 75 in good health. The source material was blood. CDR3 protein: CAWSVNLNYGYTF. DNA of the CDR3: TGTGCCTGGAGTGTAAACCTTAACTATGGCTACACCTTC.